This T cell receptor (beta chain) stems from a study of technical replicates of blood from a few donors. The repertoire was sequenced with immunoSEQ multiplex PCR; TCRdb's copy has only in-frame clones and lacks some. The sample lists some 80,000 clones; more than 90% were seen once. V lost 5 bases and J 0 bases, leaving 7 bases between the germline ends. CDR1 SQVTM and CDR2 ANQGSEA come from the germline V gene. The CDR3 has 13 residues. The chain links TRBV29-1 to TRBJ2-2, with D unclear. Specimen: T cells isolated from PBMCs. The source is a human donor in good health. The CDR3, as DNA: TGCAGCGTTTTGGCAGCGAACACCGGGGAGCTGTTTTTT. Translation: CSVLAANTGELFF.